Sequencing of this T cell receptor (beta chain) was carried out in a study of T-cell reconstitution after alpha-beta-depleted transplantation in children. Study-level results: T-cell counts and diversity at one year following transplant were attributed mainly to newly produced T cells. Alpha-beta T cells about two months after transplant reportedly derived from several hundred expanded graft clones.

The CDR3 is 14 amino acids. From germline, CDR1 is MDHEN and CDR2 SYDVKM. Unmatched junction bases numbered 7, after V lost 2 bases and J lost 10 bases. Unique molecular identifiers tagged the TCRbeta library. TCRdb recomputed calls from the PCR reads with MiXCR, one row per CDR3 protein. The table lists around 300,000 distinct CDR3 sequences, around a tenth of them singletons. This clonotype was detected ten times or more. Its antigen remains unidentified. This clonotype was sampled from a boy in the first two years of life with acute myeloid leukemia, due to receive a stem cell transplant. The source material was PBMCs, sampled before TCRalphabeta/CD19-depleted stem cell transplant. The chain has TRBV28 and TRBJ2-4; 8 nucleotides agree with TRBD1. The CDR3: CASSLPGTGTIQYF. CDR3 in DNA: TGTGCCAGCAGTTTACCAGGGACAGGTACTATTCAGTACTTC.